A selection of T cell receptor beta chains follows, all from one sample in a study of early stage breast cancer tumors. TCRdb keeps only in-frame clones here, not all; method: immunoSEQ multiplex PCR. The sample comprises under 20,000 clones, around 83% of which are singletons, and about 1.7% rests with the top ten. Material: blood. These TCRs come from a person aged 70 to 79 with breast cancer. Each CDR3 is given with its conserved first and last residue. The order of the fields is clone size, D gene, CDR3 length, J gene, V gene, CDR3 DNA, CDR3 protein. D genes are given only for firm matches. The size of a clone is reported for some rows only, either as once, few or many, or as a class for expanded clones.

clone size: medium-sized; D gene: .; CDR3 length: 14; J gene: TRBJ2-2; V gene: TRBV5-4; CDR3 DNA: TGTGCCAGCAGCTCGGACAGTTTGGGCGGGGAGCTGTTTTTT; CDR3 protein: CASSSDSLGGELFF
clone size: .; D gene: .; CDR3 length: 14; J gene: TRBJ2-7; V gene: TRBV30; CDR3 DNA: TGTGCCTGGAGCCCCCAACGAGACAGCTACGAGCAGTACTTC; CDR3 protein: CAWSPQRDSYEQYF
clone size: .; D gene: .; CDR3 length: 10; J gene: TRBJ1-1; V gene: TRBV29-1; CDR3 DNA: TGCAGCGCCACAGTTTCCGAAGCTTTCTTT; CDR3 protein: CSATVSEAFF
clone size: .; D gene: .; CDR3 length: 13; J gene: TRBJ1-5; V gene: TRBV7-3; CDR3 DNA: TGTGCCAGCAGCTTAAACAGGGATCAGCCCCAGCATTTT; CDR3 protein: CASSLNRDQPQHF
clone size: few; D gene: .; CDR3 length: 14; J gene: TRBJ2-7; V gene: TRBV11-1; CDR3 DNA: TGTGCCAGCAGCTTGACAGGTCGGTCAAACGAGCAGTACTTC; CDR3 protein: CASSLTGRSNEQYF
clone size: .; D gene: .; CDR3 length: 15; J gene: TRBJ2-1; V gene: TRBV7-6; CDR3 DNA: TGTGCCAGCAGCCCAACTGCTAGGTCCTACAATGAGCAGTTCTTC; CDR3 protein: CASSPTARSYNEQFF
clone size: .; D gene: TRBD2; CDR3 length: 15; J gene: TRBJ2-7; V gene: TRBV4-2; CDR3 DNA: TGTGCCAGCAGCCCCAGGGCGGGGGGGCCCTACGAGCAGTACTTC; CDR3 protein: CASSPRAGGPYEQYF
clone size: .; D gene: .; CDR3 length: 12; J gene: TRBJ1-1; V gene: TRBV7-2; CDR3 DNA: TGTGCCAGCAGCCACCGCGGCTGGGAAGCTTTCTTT; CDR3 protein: CASSHRGWEAFF
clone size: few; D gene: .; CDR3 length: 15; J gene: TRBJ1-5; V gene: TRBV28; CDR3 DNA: TGTGCCAGCACCCTCGGGGGGATTGGCAATCAGCCCCAGCATTTT; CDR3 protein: CASTLGGIGNQPQHF
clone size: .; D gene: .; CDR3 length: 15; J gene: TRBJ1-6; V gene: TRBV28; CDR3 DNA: TGTGCCAGCAGTCCGATTGGGGGGTCGAATTCACCCCTCCACTTT; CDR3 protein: CASSPIGGSNSPLHF